The 26 T cell receptor beta chains below all came from one sample that was sequenced in a study of neoadjuvant nivolumab and ipilimumab in lung cancer. Data came from immunoSEQ multiplex PCR; TCRdb stores just in-frame clones and leaves some out. Of about 25,000 clones in the sample, around 83% were seen once. The input for sequencing was tumor tissue, taken after neoadjuvant nivolumab, alone or with ipilimumab, at or shortly before surgery. The receptors here all came from an adult with non-small cell lung cancer.

V usage is TRBV12-5 and J usage is TRBJ2-1, with a weak D call TRBD1 (5 bases). Trimming left V 3 bases short and J 5 bases short, with 5 bases between. Germline CDR1 is LGHNT and CDR2 is FRNRAP. CDR3 length: 12 residues. The CDR3 loop reads CASGFRDNEQFF. CDR3 sequence (DNA): TGTGCTAGTGGTTTCAGGGACAATGAGCAGTTCTTC.

This clone has just one count. The genes are TRBV10-2 and TRBJ2-1; D is uncertain. V was shortened by 0 bases and J by 0 bases, with 0 bases between the two germline ends. From germline, CDR1 is WSHSY and CDR2 SAAADI. This CDR3 has 13 residues. CDR3 residues: CASSESSYNEQFF. The CDR3 coding sequence is TGCGCCAGCAGTGAGTCCTCCTACAATGAGCAGTTCTTC.

The V gene is TRBV15, the J gene TRBJ1-2; the D gene is possibly TRBD1 (5 bases). Deletions cut 7 bases from V and 8 bases from J, with 20 bases between. Looked up from germline, CDR1 is LNHNV and CDR2 is YYDKDF (reference sequence). This CDR3 is built from 14 residues. CDR3 nucleotide sequence: TGTGCCACCACCCAATTCGACGGGACTGGCGGCTACACCTTC. This sequence encodes CATTQFDGTGGYTF.

This rearrangement joins TRBV18 to TRBJ1-1; no clear D. The ends were cut back, 4 bases at V and 3 bases at J, with 9 bases in the middle. The germline V gene encodes CDR1 KGHSH and CDR2 LQKENI. The CDR3 extends over 13 amino acids. The CDR3 loop is CASSLQEDTEAFF. The CDR3 coding sequence is TGTGCCAGCTCACTTCAGGAGGACACTGAAGCTTTCTTT.

The chain uses TRBV7-9 and TRBJ2-5; D unclear. Germline V CDR1 and CDR2: SEHNR, FQNEAQ (reference sequence). CDR3 length: 15 amino acids. Trimming cost V 1 base and J 1 base, with 10 bases left between them. CDR3 residues: CASSLVVGPQETQYF. The CDR3 DNA reads as TGTGCCAGCAGCTTAGTCGTAGGGCCCCAAGAGACCCAGTACTTC.

This chain joins TRBV6-5 and TRBJ1-2, with D hard to call. CDR3 length equals 15 residues. Between the trimmed V and J ends, which lost 5 bases and 5 bases, there was a span of 18 bases. The germline V gene has CDR1 MNHEY and CDR2 SVGAGI. This CDR3 is CASSPSPEGTYGYTF. For the CDR3, the DNA is TGTGCCAGCAGTCCCTCCCCCGAAGGCACATATGGCTACACCTTC.

The CDR3 reads CASSPARGNTEAFF. The CDR3 bases are TGTGCCAGCTCACCCGCCAGGGGGAACACTGAAGCTTTCTTT. This rearrangement joins TRBV18 to TRBJ1-1; D may be TRBD1 (6 bases). Germline CDR1 reads KGHSH; CDR2 reads LQKENI. This CDR3 is built from 14 residues. Trimming took off 3 bases at V and 1 base at J, with 9 bases between the two ends.

Only one count was recorded for this clone. The junction does not match germline at one end; this may be a read error. J is TRBJ1-2 and V is TRBV11-2, with D unclear. The CDR3 extends over 13 amino acids. Germline CDR1 reads SGHAT; CDR2 reads FQNNGV. The chain's CDR3 is CASSLEVGRETNF. The CDR3 region has the DNA TGTGCCAGCAGCTTAGAGGTTGGACGGGAGACCAACTTC.

This clone occurred once. The CDR3 sequence is CAWSVAGVETYGYTF. Written as DNA, the CDR3 is TGTGCCTGGAGTGTAGCAGGGGTGGAGACCTATGGCTACACCTTC. The chain employs TRBV30 and TRBJ1-2, with a tentative D call TRBD1 (6 bases). The V end lost 0 bases, the J end lost 4 bases, and 15 bases lay between the germline ends. CDR3 length: 15 residues. Per germline, CDR1 GTSNPN and CDR2 SVGIG (reference sequence).

This clone was counted between two and nine times. Compared with germline, one end of the junction differs, possibly owing to a read error. This sequence joins TRBV30 and TRBJ1-2; D unresolved. Germline V gene data show CDR1 as GTSNPN and CDR2 as SVGIG (reference sequence). The CDR3 extends over 14 amino acids. The CDR3 DNA follows: TGTGCCTGGAGTGTACAGTCCCTTACAATACCGCCCGCTTTT. This sequence encodes CAWSVQSLTIPPAF.

This CDR3 reads CASSLFIRGGDTEAFF. The CDR3 nucleotides read TGTGCCAGCAGTTTATTTATAAGGGGCGGGGACACTGAAGCTTTCTTT. This rearrangement joins TRBV6-5 to TRBJ1-1; a possible D gene is TRBD1 (5 bases). Trimming took 4 bases from V and 3 from J, leaving 18 bases between them. There are 16 residues in the CDR3. In germline, CDR1 is MNHEY, CDR2 SVGAGI.

The chain couples TRBV29-1 to TRBJ1-3; D is uncertain. Germline V gives CDR1 SQVTM, CDR2 ANQGSEA. The CDR3 has 13 residues. Trimming removed 3 bases from V and 4 bases from J, with 10 bases in between. In nucleotides, the CDR3 is TGCAGCGTTGAGTTTTTGAAGGGAAACACCATATATTTT. Translating it yields CSVEFLKGNTIYF.

The chain uses TRBV11-2 and TRBJ2-7, with 13 bases matching TRBD2. The V gene's germline CDR1 is SGHAT and CDR2 FQNNGV. The V and J ends lost 1 base and 4 bases, in that order; junction bases with no gene match: 7. This CDR3 has 17 residues. The CDR3 sequence: CASSLVLWTSGSYEQYF. CDR3 DNA: TGTGCCAGCAGCTTAGTTCTTTGGACTAGCGGGAGTTACGAGCAGTACTTC.

This rearrangement joins TRBV6-5 to TRBJ1-2; weak D call: TRBD1 (6 bases). This CDR3 has 15 residues. Germline CDR1 reads MNHEY; CDR2 reads SVGAGI. Trimming pared 5 bases from V and 7 bases from J, leaving 20 bases between. CDR3: CASSPDGGGGSGYTF. DNA of the CDR3: TGTGCCAGCAGTCCGGACGGAGGGGGTGGTAGTGGCTACACCTTC.

The chain uses TRBV7-9 and TRBJ2-7; 7 nucleotides match TRBD1. CDR3 size: 14 residues. CDR1 is SEHNR and CDR2 is FQNEAQ in the germline V gene (reference sequence). Losses at the gene ends were 3 bases for V and 3 bases for J; bases not matched to a gene: 5. This CDR3 is CASSFDRVSYEQYF. In nucleotides, the CDR3 is TGTGCCAGCAGCTTCGACAGGGTGAGCTACGAGCAGTACTTC.

This chain connects TRBV18 to TRBJ2-5; no reliable D call. This CDR3 region has 13 residues. V lost 3 bases to trimming and J lost 2 bases, with 7 bases between them. The germline gives CDR1 KGHSH, CDR2 LQKENI. CDR3 protein: CASSPGLQETQYF. The DNA for the CDR3 is TGTGCCAGCTCACCCGGGTTACAAGAGACCCAGTACTTC.

The chain has TRBV15 and TRBJ1-1, with 9 bases identical to TRBD1. This CDR3 region has 17 residues. J lost 10 bases, V lost 0 bases, and 15 bases had no gene match. The germline CDR1 and CDR2 sequences are LNHNV and YYDKDF (reference sequence). The DNA for the CDR3 is TGTGCCACCAGCAGAGACCAACAGGGGGCGAAAGTAATAGGAGCTTTCTTT. It codes for CATSRDQQGAKVIGAFF.

This sequence joins TRBV4-1 and TRBJ1-4; D may be TRBD1 (5 bases). Trimming took off 1 base at V and 1 base at J, with 7 bases between the two ends. The CDR3 has 15 residues. In germline, CDR1 is MGHRA, CDR2 YSYEKL. CDR3 region: CASSQVQGTNEKLFF. In DNA, the CDR3 is TGCGCCAGCAGCCAAGTCCAGGGAACTAATGAAAAACTGTTTTTT.

The V gene is TRBV29-1, the J gene TRBJ2-4; D is ambiguous. Trimming pared 4 bases from V and 1 base from J, leaving 8 bases between. Germline CDR1 SQVTM, CDR2 ANQGSEA. The CDR3 contains 13 residues. CDR3 sequence: CSVANGAKNIQYF. In DNA, the CDR3 is TGCAGCGTTGCGAACGGGGCCAAAAACATTCAGTACTTC.

V is TRBV7-9 and J is TRBJ2-1; 8 nucleotides align to TRBD2. Trimming took 3 bases from V and 10 from J; bases not matched to a gene: 5. CDR1 is SEHNR, CDR2 FQNEAQ, per germline (reference sequence). The CDR3 runs to 13 residues. The CDR3 coding sequence is TGTGCCAGCAGCTTTACGGGAGGGGGAGAGCAGTTCTTC. This codes for CASSFTGGGEQFF.

This clone was counted a single time. The J gene is TRBJ1-2, the V gene TRBV2; D not certain. Germline V gene sequence: CDR1 SNHLY, CDR2 FYNNEI. Trimming took 7 bases from V and 5 from J, leaving 14 bases between them. The CDR3 spans 13 residues. The CDR3 protein is CASNQASIYGYTF. In DNA form, the CDR3 reads TGTGCCAGCAATCAGGCCTCAATTTATGGCTACACCTTC.

The V gene is TRBV7-9, the J gene TRBJ2-1; tentatively, D is TRBD1 or TRBD2 (5 bases each). V was clipped by 6 bases and J by 7 bases, with 22 bases between them. The length of the CDR3 is 16 residues. Germline CDR1 is SEHNR and CDR2 is FQNEAQ (reference sequence). The CDR3 nucleotides read TGTGCCAGCAGTTTTACGTCGGCCTCCTGGGGGAATGAGCAGTTCTTC. Residues: CASSFTSASWGNEQFF.

The chain combines TRBV11-1 with TRBJ2-2; tentatively, D is TRBD1 (6 bases). Trimming took off 2 bases at V and 4 bases at J, with 11 bases between the two ends. Germline V gene lookup returns CDR1 SGHAT and CDR2 FQDESV (reference sequence). This CDR3 comprises 15 residues. The CDR3 DNA sequence: TGTGCCAGCAGCTTATCACGAGGGGGCACCGGGGAGCTGTTTTTT. Protein sequence: CASSLSRGGTGELFF.

This clone came up a few times. The CDR3 is CASSYLDSAQPQHF. In DNA form, the CDR3 reads TGTGCCAGCAGTTACTTAGACAGTGCTCAGCCCCAGCATTTT. The rearrangement joins TRBV6-6 to TRBJ1-5, with D possibly matching TRBD1 (5 bases). V was clipped by 1 base and J by 6 bases, with 10 bases between them. CDR3 length equals 14 residues. Looked up from germline, CDR1 is MNHNY and CDR2 is SVGAGI (reference sequence).

The chain joins TRBV9 to TRBJ2-1, with D hard to call. Germline-derived CDR1 and CDR2 are SGDLS and YYNGEE. Trimming shortened V by 0 bases and J by 8 bases, and 6 bases separated the two germline ends. CDR3 length equals 12 residues. The CDR3: CASSVDKDEQFF. The CDR3 coding sequence is TGTGCCAGCAGCGTAGACAAGGATGAGCAGTTCTTC.

This clone was seen a handful of times. The chain links TRBV5-6 to TRBJ2-7; no definite D call. This CDR3 contains 14 residues. CDR1 and CDR2 from the germline V gene are SGHDT and YYEEEE. V lost 2 bases to trimming and J lost 3 bases, with 12 bases between them. This CDR3 reads CASSLGDFDYEQYF. The CDR3 DNA follows: TGTGCCAGCAGCTTAGGAGATTTCGACTACGAGCAGTACTTC.